A selection of T cell receptor beta chains follows, all from one sample in a study of blood T cell repertoires in COVID-19. Measured with immunoSEQ multiplex PCR; TCRdb has only the in-frame clones, and not every one. Of approximately 120,000 clones listed, roughly 74% are singletons. The sequencing input was peripheral blood. The source is a man in his sixties with acute or convalescent COVID-19. Each CDR3 is given with its conserved first and last residue.

len: 13
v_gene: TRBV29-1
j_gene: TRBJ1-2
CDR3aa: CSVEEGQGYGYTF

len: 16
v_gene: TRBV7-9
j_gene: TRBJ2-7
CDR3aa: CASSSGAGTGFNEQYF

len: 15
v_gene: TRBV5-1
j_gene: TRBJ2-7
CDR3aa: CASSSGTSLSYEQYF

len: 13
v_gene: TRBV10-2
j_gene: TRBJ2-1
CDR3aa: CASSESGVNEQFF

len: 13
v_gene: TRBV2
j_gene: TRBJ1-5
CDR3aa: CASSEGGFQPQHF

len: 14
v_gene: TRBV7-3
j_gene: TRBJ1-6
CDR3aa: CASSLHGDSSPLHF

len: 16
v_gene: TRBV3-1/TRBV3-2
j_gene: TRBJ2-1
CDR3aa: CASSREWTSGYNEQFF

len: 15
v_gene: TRBV18
j_gene: TRBJ1-1
CDR3aa: CASSPPSPMNTEAFF

len: 15
v_gene: TRBV5-1
j_gene: TRBJ2-7
CDR3aa: CASSLVAGGSYEQYF

len: 15
v_gene: TRBV5-1
j_gene: TRBJ1-2
CDR3aa: CASRPRTGGDYGYTF

len: 17
v_gene: TRBV21-1
j_gene: TRBJ2-1
CDR3aa: CASRQRSGRGGYNEQFF

len: 12
v_gene: TRBV6-5
j_gene: TRBJ2-7
CDR3aa: CASRLAGGEQYF

len: 15
v_gene: TRBV19
j_gene: TRBJ2-7
CDR3aa: CASSSKGGSGYEQYF

len: 14
v_gene: TRBV5-6
j_gene: TRBJ2-7
CDR3aa: CASSPRQVSYEQYF

len: 15
v_gene: TRBV30
j_gene: TRBJ1-2
CDR3aa: CAWSDSPGGFYGYTF

len: 15
v_gene: TRBV5-1
j_gene: TRBJ1-2
CDR3aa: CASSLSGQGLDGYTF

len: 15
v_gene: TRBV5-1
j_gene: TRBJ1-4
CDR3aa: CASSLGGQGNEKLFF

len: 16
v_gene: TRBV5-1
j_gene: TRBJ2-5
CDR3aa: CASSWAPGLAGETQYF

len: 13
v_gene: TRBV10-2
j_gene: TRBJ1-1
CDR3aa: CASSGQGVSEAFF

len: 16
v_gene: TRBV19
j_gene: TRBJ2-3
CDR3aa: CASSIARDSGLDTQYF